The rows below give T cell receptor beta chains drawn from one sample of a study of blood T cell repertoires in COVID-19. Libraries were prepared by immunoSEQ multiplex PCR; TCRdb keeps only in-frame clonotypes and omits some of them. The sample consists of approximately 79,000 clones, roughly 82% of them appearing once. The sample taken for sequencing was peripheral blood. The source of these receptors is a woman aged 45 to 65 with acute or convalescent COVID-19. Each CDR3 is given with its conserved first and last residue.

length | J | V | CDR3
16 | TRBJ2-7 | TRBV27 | CASANRGGSGRWWQYF
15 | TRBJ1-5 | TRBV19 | CASPKGRGSNQPQHF
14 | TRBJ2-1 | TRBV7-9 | CASSLAGSYNEQFF
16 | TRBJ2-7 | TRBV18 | CASSPNSGTGSYEQYF
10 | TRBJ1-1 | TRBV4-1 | CASGAPEAFF
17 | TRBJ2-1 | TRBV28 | CASSSTADPSSYNEQFF
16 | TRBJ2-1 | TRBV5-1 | CASSWGDSSSYNEQFF
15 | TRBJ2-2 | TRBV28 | CASSPPGGNTGELFF
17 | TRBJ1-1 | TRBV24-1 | CATHCRAERVMNTEAFF
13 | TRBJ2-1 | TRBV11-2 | CASSDRLAGEQFF
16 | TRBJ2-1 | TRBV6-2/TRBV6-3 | CASSYFGGGPRVKQFF
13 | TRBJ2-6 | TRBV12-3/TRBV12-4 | CASSPTGANVLTF
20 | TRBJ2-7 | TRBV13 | CASSLRGAGLAGGPSYEQYF
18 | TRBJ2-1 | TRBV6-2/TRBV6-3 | CASSPGLAAAGAYNEQFF
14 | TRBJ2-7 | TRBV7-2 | CASRPLQGNYEQYF
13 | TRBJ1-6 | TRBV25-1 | CASSVQGGSPLHF
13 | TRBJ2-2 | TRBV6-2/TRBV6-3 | CASSLGDYSELFF
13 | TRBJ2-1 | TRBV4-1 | CASSHPGGYEQFF
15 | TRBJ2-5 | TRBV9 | CASSVNPGGQETQYF
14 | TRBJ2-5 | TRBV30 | CAWTKGEEGETQYF
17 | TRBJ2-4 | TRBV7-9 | CASSLARGPLAKNIQYF
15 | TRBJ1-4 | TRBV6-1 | CASSHNTGLVEKLFF
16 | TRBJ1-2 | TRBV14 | CASSQEYGARSYGYTF
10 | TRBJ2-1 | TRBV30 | CAFSSGEQFF
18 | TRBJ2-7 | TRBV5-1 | CASSLWAPGQGRSYEQYF
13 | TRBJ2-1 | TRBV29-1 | CSAGQGVINEQFF
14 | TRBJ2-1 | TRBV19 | CASSMWTGENEQFF
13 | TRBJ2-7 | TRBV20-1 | CSASYGLSYEQYF
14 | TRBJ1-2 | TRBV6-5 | CASSYLDRPSGYTF
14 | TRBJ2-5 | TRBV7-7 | CASSLGTGWETQYF
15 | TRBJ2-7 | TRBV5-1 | CASSPQAGAGYEQYF
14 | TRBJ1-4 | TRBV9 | CASSVVGRCEKLFF
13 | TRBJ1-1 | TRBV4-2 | CASTQGGASLAFF
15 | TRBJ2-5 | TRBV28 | CASSLPGQGRETQYF
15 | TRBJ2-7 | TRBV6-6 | CASSYAAGSGDEQYF
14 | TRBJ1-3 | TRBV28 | CASSSRNSGNTIYF
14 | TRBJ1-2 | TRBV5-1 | CASSYQTGNDGYTF
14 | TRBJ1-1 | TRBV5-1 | CASSQQGVNSEAFF
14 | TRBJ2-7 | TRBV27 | CASWGERELRGQYF
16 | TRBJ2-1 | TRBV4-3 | CASSQDSTSGTTEQFF